This T cell receptor beta chain was retrieved from a study of beta chain features in type 1 diabetes. With respect to this clone: Its antigen remains unknown.

Germline lookup yields CDR1 SGHAT and CDR2 FQNNGV. This CDR3 is built from 15 residues. V lost 4 bases and J lost 5; bases outside the gene matches: 5. Investigators reverse transcribed all isolated RNA, so they sequenced expressed TCRB transcripts. Assay: immunoSEQ multiplex PCR; the TCRdb copy retains only in-frame clones and omits some. The table lists under 300,000 clones, approximately 20% of them singletons. Study conclusions and caveats: Sequencing of cDNA might inflate the share of cells that strongly express TCR. In type 1 diabetes patients, VDJ junctions had fewer insertions; deletions at these junctions were more frequent. Any HLA type influence on TCRB rearrangement was left unresolved here. Significant though moderate, a shortening of TCRB CDR3s appeared in all four CD4+ subsets of Type 1 diabetes patients.

By way of CD45RO/CCR7/CD25/CD127/CD95/CD27, the CD4+ regulatory, stem cell-like memory, central memory and naive cells were sorted. V usage is TRBV11-2 and J usage is TRBJ2-1; the match to TRBD2 covers 10 bases. The receptor was isolated from a woman in her 40s with type 1 diabetes. Sequenced: naive CD4+ T cells from blood. This CDR3 is CASSYSGGTNNEQFF. The CDR3 DNA is TGTGCCAGCAGCTATAGCGGGGGGACGAACAATGAGCAGTTCTTC.